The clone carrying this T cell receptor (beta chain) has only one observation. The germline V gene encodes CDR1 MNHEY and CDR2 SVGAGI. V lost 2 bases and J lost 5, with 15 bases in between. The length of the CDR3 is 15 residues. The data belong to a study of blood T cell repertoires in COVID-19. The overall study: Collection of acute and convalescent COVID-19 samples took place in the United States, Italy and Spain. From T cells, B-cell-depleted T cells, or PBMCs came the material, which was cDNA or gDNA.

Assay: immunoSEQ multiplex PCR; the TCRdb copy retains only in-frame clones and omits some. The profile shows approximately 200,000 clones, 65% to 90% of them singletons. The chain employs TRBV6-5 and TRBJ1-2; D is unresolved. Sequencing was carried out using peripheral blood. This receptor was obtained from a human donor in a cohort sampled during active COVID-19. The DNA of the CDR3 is TGTGCCAGCAGTTACCTCGGGAGTGTACCTTATGGCTACACCTTC. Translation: CASSYLGSVPYGYTF.